Following are 18 T cell receptor beta chains from one sample sequenced in a study of blood T cell repertoires in COVID-19. Only in-frame clones appear in the TCRdb table, and some are missing; sequencing was by immunoSEQ multiplex PCR. The profile shows roughly 250,000 clones, about 87% of them singletons. Sequencing was carried out using PBMCs or T cells enriched from blood (not recorded which). The receptors originated from a woman in her forties with acute COVID-19.

V is TRBV5-1 and J is TRBJ2-7, with D tentatively TRBD1 (6 bases). The CDR3 is 14 residues long. Germline CDR1 and CDR2: SGHRS and YFSETQ. V was trimmed by 2 bases and J by 6 bases, leaving 15 bases between them. As DNA, the CDR3 is TGCGCCAGCAGCTTCGGGGACATTACCTCCGAGCAGTACGTC. It yields the protein CASSFGDITSEQYV.

The chain employs TRBV9 and TRBJ2-5, with 9 bases matching TRBD1. This CDR3 has 16 amino acids. Germline V gene sequence: CDR1 SGDLS, CDR2 YYNGEE. Trimming took 4 bases from V and 5 from J; bases not matched to a gene: 12. This chain's CDR3 is CASSPPTGGVQETQYF. CDR3 in DNA: TGTGCCAGCAGCCCTCCGACAGGGGGTGTACAGGAGACCCAGTACTTC.

The chain combines TRBV3-1 (or the pseudogene TRBV3-2) with TRBJ1-2; weak D call: TRBD1 (6 bases). Trimming left V 2 bases short and J 9 bases short, with 28 bases between. Germline V CDR1 and CDR2: LGHDT, YNNKEL (reference sequence). The CDR3 covers 18 residues. The CDR3 loop is CASSQSKGGHREGDSYTF. CDR3 coding DNA: TGTGCCAGCAGCCAAAGCAAGGGTGGTCACAGGGAGGGAGACAGCTACACCTTC.

This rearrangement joins TRBV5-1 to TRBJ1-2, with D unclear. V dropped 4 bases and J dropped 8 bases, with 15 bases sitting between them. In germline, CDR1 is SGHRS, CDR2 YFSETQ. The CDR3 contains 13 residues. Here the CDR3 DNA reads TGCGCCAGCAGCCACCTTCGTGCGGGAGGCTACACCTTC. Residues: CASSHLRAGGYTF.

This chain links TRBV30 with TRBJ2-1; a possible D gene is TRBD2 (5 bases). This CDR3 spans 15 amino acids. Germline V gene sequence: CDR1 GTSNPN, CDR2 SVGIG (reference sequence). Trimming took off 1 base at V and 5 bases at J, with 15 bases between the two ends. In DNA, the CDR3 is TGTGCCTGGAGTGGCCGGACTCCTATCCACAATGAGCAGTTCTTC. Translation: CAWSGRTPIHNEQFF.

This chain links TRBV27 with TRBJ1-1; maybe TRBD1 (5 bases). Trimming stripped 7 bases from V and 3 bases from J, with 21 bases between. CDR1 is MNHEY and CDR2 is SMNVEV in the germline V gene (reference sequence). The CDR3 consists of 16 residues. This CDR3 reads CASTSSVGGRYTEAFF. DNA for the CDR3: TGTGCCAGCACCTCGTCCGTCGGGGGTAGGTACACTGAAGCTTTCTTT.

This clone was counted between two and nine times. The chain joins TRBV7-2 to TRBJ2-5; D is perhaps TRBD2 (6 bases). Trimming stripped 2 bases from V and 5 bases from J, with 21 bases between. The CDR3 has 17 residues. Germline CDR1 and CDR2: SGHTA and FQGNSA. The CDR3: CASSLFPRGALGETQYF. CDR3 DNA: TGTGCCAGCAGCTTATTTCCTCGCGGGGCTTTGGGGGAGACCCAGTACTTC.

The chain carries TRBV30 and TRBJ2-6; perhaps TRBD2 as D (5 bases). The CDR3 is 17 residues long. Trimming removed 0 bases from V and 2 bases from J, with 14 bases in between. In germline, CDR1 is GTSNPN, CDR2 SVGIG (reference sequence). Written as DNA, the CDR3 is TGTGCCTGGAGTGTTCGAGGGATAGTGGCTGGGGCCAACGTCCTGACTTTC. Protein sequence: CAWSVRGIVAGANVLTF.

The chain combines TRBV25-1 with TRBJ1-6; TRBD1 agrees at 8 bases. This CDR3 is built from 15 residues. The V gene end was trimmed by 3 bases and the J gene end by 7 bases; junction bases not matched to a gene: 5. Germline loops: CDR1 MGHDK, CDR2 SYGVNS. The CDR3 spells CASSDQGAGNSPLHF. DNA for the CDR3: TGTGCCAGCAGTGACCAGGGGGCGGGAAATTCACCCCTCCACTTT.

This clone came up once. The chain is built from TRBV28 and TRBJ2-2; 10 bases fit TRBD1. There are 15 residues in the CDR3. CDR1 MDHEN and CDR2 SYDVKM come from the germline V gene. Trimming removed 3 bases from V and 8 bases from J; junction bases left unmatched: 6. The CDR3, as DNA: TGTGCCAGCAGTTTCCCGGGACAGGGGAGAGGGGAGCTGTTTTTT. Translation gives CASSFPGQGRGELFF.

Only a few counts were recorded for this clone. This chain connects TRBV10-2 to TRBJ2-1, with 11 bases aligning to TRBD2. V gave up 9 bases and J gave up 5 bases; unmatched junction bases: 6. This CDR3 region has 14 residues. Germline V gives CDR1 WSHSY, CDR2 SAAADI. CDR3 in amino acids: CASSLAGENNEQFF. CDR3 DNA: TGCGCCAGTTCACTAGCGGGGGAAAACAATGAGCAGTTCTTC.

The J gene is TRBJ1-1, the V gene TRBV27; 7 bases map to TRBD1. V dropped 5 bases and J dropped 7; count of bases not matched to a gene: 13. The CDR3 totals 15 residues. Per the germline V gene, CDR1 is MNHEY and CDR2 is SMNVEV (reference sequence). This CDR3 is CASSGTAPLVVEAFF. The CDR3 bases are TGTGCCAGCAGTGGGACAGCCCCTCTCGTCGTTGAAGCTTTCTTT.

V and J are TRBV27 and TRBJ2-7; D gene uncertain. The V and J ends lost 5 bases and 6 bases respectively, with 14 bases between them. Per germline, CDR1 MNHEY and CDR2 SMNVEV (reference sequence). The CDR3 has 13 amino acids. For the CDR3, the DNA is TGTGCCAGCAGTCCTTCCCGACTTGGCGAGCAGTACTTC. Encoded protein: CASSPSRLGEQYF.

The rearrangement joins TRBV6-5 to TRBJ1-2; D is perhaps TRBD1 (5 bases). This CDR3 has 14 amino acids. Germline CDR1 is MNHEY and CDR2 is SVGAGI. Trimming left V 6 bases short and J 4 bases short, with 15 bases between. The CDR3 spells CASSLGTGAYGYTF. CDR3 nucleotides: TGTGCCAGCAGCTTGGGGACGGGAGCCTATGGCTACACCTTC.

The gene calls are TRBV19 and TRBJ2-6; the match to TRBD1 covers 7 bases. The J segment lost 1 base and the V segment lost 5 bases, leaving 11 bases of the junction unmatched. The germline V gene has CDR1 LNHDA and CDR2 SQIVND (reference sequence). This CDR3 has 18 residues. CDR3 nucleotides: TGTGCCAGTAGTCCCGTCCGGGACAGCCTGTCTGGGGCCAACGTCCTGACTTTC. Its translation: CASSPVRDSLSGANVLTF.

The chain links TRBV9 to TRBJ2-7; TRBD1 is a possible D gene (6 bases). The V end was cut by 4 bases, the J end by 2 bases, with 10 bases between. Germline CDR1 and CDR2: SGDLS and YYNGEE. CDR3 size: 13 residues. The CDR3 DNA sequence: TGTGCCAGCAGCAGGACAGCAACCTACGAGCAGTACTTC. This sequence encodes CASSRTATYEQYF.

This chain uses TRBV11-2 with TRBJ1-1, with D unclear. V gave up 5 bases and J gave up 2 bases, with 15 bases separating them. This CDR3 has 15 amino acids. CDR1 is SGHAT, CDR2 FQNNGV, per germline. CDR3 sequence (DNA): TGTGCCAGCAGCATAAGCATCGGGGTCAACACTGAAGCTTTCTTT. Residues: CASSISIGVNTEAFF.

This chain uses TRBV4-3 with TRBJ1-3; 11 bases fit TRBD1. The germline CDR1 and CDR2 sequences are LGHNA and YSLEER. This CDR3 is built from 16 residues. The ends lost 3 bases at V and 4 bases at J; junction bases unmatched: 5. CDR3 sequence (DNA): TGCGCCAGCAGCCACCTGGACAGGGGGCTAGGAAACACCATATATTTT. It codes for CASSHLDRGLGNTIYF.